Sequencing of this T cell receptor beta chain was carried out in a study of T cell responses to AZD1222 COVID-19 vaccine. Overall study findings and caveats: Nearly half of unique spike-specific TCRs reportedly avoided B.1.351 and B.1.1.7 mutated regions. An increase in Spike-specific TCR breadth and depth was observed after two AZD1222 doses. Clonal diversity was possibly underestimated, and white British individuals and females predominated among donors. Just six or seven AZD1222 recipients tested seropositive at baseline.

TCRdb's table, derived via immunoSEQ multiplex PCR, lists solely in-frame clones and lacks some. The repertoire consists of approximately 120,000 clones, with 90% to 95% occurring once and the leading ten covering approximately 3.4%. Germline V CDR1 and CDR2: MNHEY, SVGEGT. The CDR3 covers 13 residues. V was cut by 4 bases and J by 7 bases, with 13 bases left in between. A remark on this clone: No antigen is known for it.

This clonotype originated in an adult in good health. Sample: peripheral blood, taken on day 0 of AZD1222 vaccination. The chain joins TRBV6-2 or TRBV6-3 to TRBJ1-2; perhaps TRBD1 as D (5 bases). The DNA for the CDR3 is TGTGCCAGCAGTTCACAGGAGTTGAGTGGCTACACCTTC. This sequence encodes CASSSQELSGYTF.